The 7 T cell receptor beta chains in this list originate from one sample, sequenced in a study of blood T cell repertoires in COVID-19. The table came from immunoSEQ multiplex PCR; TCRdb's copy has only in-frame clones and leaves some out. Of roughly 40,000 clones detected, around 84% appear once; the ten largest clones hold 59%. Sequenced: peripheral blood. These receptors all stem from a man between 65 and 79 years old with acute or convalescent COVID-19.

The chain employs TRBV3-1 (or the pseudogene TRBV3-2) and TRBJ2-1, with D unclear. V was shortened by 1 base and J by 9 bases, with 7 bases between the two germline ends. The CDR3 covers 12 residues. CDR1 and CDR2 from the germline V gene are LGHDT and YNNKEL (reference sequence). CDR3 nucleotide sequence: TGTGCCAGCAGCCAAGGAGCTGGTGAGCAGTTCTTC. It codes for CASSQGAGEQFF.

CDR3 nucleotides: TGTGCCAGCTCACCTGGAGGAGCCGAGAACACTGAAGCTTTCTTT. Translated, it gives CASSPGGAENTEAFF. The chain combines TRBV18 with TRBJ1-1, with D uncertain. V gave up 3 bases and J gave up 1 base, with 12 bases separating them. The germline V gene has CDR1 KGHSH and CDR2 LQKENI. The CDR3 is 15 residues long.

This clone occurred once. The chain links TRBV9 to TRBJ1-3; the D gene is possibly TRBD1 (5 bases). CDR1 and CDR2 (germline): SGDLS, YYNGEE. The germline V and J ends were trimmed by 0 bases and 3 bases, with 10 bases remaining between them. The CDR3 is 15 residues long. CDR3 sequence reads: CASSVEGMIGNTIYF. For the CDR3, the DNA is TGTGCCAGCAGCGTAGAGGGGATGATTGGAAACACCATATATTTT.

The V and J genes are TRBV6-1 and TRBJ1-5; D not resolved. CDR3 size: 15 residues. The V gene lost 0 bases and the J gene lost 6 bases, with 12 bases spanning the gap. Germline lookup yields CDR1 MNHNS and CDR2 SASEGT. CDR3 nucleotides: TGTGCCAGCAGTGAAGCGTTCGGAGGTCCTCAGCCCCAGCATTTT. Its protein is CASSEAFGGPQPQHF.

The chain employs TRBV30 and TRBJ1-6, with D perhaps TRBD1 (5 bases). Germline V CDR1 and CDR2: GTSNPN, SVGIG (reference sequence). Trimming shortened V by 2 bases and J by 7 bases, and 15 bases separated the two germline ends. The length of the CDR3 is 15 residues. The CDR3 DNA reads TGTGCCTGGAGTTCCCGGGACTCGGGGAATTCACCCCTCCACTTT. Translation gives CAWSSRDSGNSPLHF.

This chain joins TRBV11-3 and TRBJ1-3; D uncertain. Germline V lookup: CDR1 SGHNT, CDR2 YENEEA. This CDR3 region has 14 residues. Trimming removed 3 bases from V and 1 base from J, with 7 bases in between. The CDR3 loop is CASSLQSSGNTIYF. CDR3 nucleotide sequence: TGTGCCAGCAGCTTGCAGTCGTCTGGAAACACCATATATTTT.

The chain uses TRBV11-2 and TRBJ1-5; possible D gene TRBD1, 5 bases. Germline lookup yields CDR1 SGHAT and CDR2 FQNNGV. The CDR3 is 18 amino acids. Trimming took 10 bases from V and 0 from J, leaving 25 bases between them. CDR3 residues: CAKGRGTRFAHSNQPQHF. CDR3 DNA: TGTGCCAAGGGCCGGGGGACCCGTTTTGCCCATAGCAATCAGCCCCAGCATTTT.